This T cell receptor beta chain was observed in a study of chemoradiotherapy in HPV16-positive cancers (dated by TCRdb to the early 2020s). For context, the study as a whole: Functional T-cell assays on cells from two HPV16-positive patients defined candidate HPV-specific T-cell clones and common TCR motifs. Whether T-cell immunity against the HPV oncoproteins E6 and E7 changes during chemoradiotherapy and whether survival is affected by this immunity were examined in the study. The candidate HPV-specific TCRs and motifs were then tracked in TCR repertoires from under 100 patients with HPV-related cancers.

Study-level results and caveats: The functional definition of HPV-specific T cells came from only a couple of HPV16-positive patients, and the survival association was reported for HPV16-positive patients. In HPV16-positive patients, expansion of HPV-responsive T cells during chemoradiotherapy was found to be associated with improved recurrence-free survival. Expansion of candidate HPV-specific clones and E7-related TCR motifs was observed in the tumor microenvironment during treatment, whereas no such expansion was observed for non-HPV-specific T cells.

To prepare the library, the immunoSEQ multiplex PCR assay was applied. Held by TCRdb, this immuneACCESS table contains in-frame sequences only and omits some clones. Under half of the omission traces to an unresolved V gene where checked; the cause of the rest is unknown. The sample profile shows some 19,000 clones; around 87% of them were found once. The top ten clonotypes cover 2% to 2.5% of the sample. As to this clone: Its antigen is not yet known. No base quality values were provided; no much bigger clone lies one nucleotide off.

Repertoires were sampled multiple times during chemoradiotherapy, which allowed clonal expansion in the tumor microenvironment to be followed. V sheds 0 bases and J sheds 3 bases, leaving 17 bases between their ends. According to the germline V gene, CDR1 reads SGDLS and CDR2 reads YYNGEE. Measured from the cysteine to the phenylalanine, the CDR3 is 17 residues long. Of all the DNA, just the CDR3 is kept, 51 bases in frame from base 1. In this chain, TRBV9 is recombined with TRBJ2-3; tentative D gene TRBD2, with 6 bases matching. This TCR came from a human donor with HPV-associated anogenital cancer. Sample: blood, taken from a patient who underwent chemoradiotherapy. For the CDR3, the sequence is CASSVATGGHGTDTQYF. The DNA sequence reads TGTGCCAGCAGCGTAGCTACAGGAGGGCATGGAACAGATACGCAGTATTTT.